This T cell receptor beta chain was identified during a study of blood T cell repertoires in COVID-19. The CDR3 extends over 18 amino acids. Germline V gene data show CDR1 as SGHTA and CDR2 as FQGNSA. The V and J ends lost 5 bases and 5 bases, in that order; junction bases with no gene match: 17. Measured with immunoSEQ multiplex PCR; TCRdb has only the in-frame clones, and not every one. The sample includes 20,000 to 25,000 clones, approximately 86% of them seen just once. This sequence joins TRBV7-2 and TRBJ2-3; 9 bases agree with TRBD2. This TCR came from a human donor with acute or convalescent COVID-19. The donor label of this sample is uncertain. Sequencing used peripheral blood. The CDR3 DNA reads TGTGCCAGCAGCCTTGGGTCGGCTAGCGGGGCCTTAAGAGATACGCAGTATTTT. Its protein is CASSLGSASGALRDTQYF.